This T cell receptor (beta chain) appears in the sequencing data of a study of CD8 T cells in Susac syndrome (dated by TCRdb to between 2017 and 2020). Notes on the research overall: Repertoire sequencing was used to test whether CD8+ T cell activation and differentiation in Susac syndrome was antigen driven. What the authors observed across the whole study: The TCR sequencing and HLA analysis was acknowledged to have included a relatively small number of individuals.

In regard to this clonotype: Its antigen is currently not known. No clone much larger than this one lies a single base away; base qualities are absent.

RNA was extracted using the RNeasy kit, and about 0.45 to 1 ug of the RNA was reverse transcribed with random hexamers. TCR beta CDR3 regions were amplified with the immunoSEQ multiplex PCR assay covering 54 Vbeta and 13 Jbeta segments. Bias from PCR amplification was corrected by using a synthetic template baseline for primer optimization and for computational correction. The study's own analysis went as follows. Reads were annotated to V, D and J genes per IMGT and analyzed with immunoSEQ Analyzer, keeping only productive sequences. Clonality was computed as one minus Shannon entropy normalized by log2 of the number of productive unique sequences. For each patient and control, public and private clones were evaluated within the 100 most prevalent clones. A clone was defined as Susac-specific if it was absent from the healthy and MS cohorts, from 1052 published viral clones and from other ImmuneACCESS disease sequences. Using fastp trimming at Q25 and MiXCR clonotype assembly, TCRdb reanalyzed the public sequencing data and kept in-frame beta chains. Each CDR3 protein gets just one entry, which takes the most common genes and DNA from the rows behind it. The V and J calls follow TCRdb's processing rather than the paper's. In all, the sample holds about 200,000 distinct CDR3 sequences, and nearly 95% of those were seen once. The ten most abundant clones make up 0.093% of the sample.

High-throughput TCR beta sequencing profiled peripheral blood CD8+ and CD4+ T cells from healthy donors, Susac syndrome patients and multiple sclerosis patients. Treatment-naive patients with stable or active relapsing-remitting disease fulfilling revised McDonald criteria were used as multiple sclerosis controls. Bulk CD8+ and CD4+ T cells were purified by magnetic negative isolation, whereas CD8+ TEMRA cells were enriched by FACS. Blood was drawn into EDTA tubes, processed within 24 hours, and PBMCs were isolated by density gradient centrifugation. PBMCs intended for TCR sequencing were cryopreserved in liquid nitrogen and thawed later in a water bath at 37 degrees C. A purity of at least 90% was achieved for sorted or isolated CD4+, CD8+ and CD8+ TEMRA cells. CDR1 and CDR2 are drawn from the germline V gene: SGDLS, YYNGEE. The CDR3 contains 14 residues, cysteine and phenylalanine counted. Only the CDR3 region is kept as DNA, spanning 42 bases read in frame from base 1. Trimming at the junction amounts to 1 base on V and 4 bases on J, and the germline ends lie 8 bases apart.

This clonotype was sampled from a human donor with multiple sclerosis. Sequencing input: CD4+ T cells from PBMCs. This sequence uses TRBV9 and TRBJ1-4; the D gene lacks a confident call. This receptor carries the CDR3 CASSVSVFNEKLFF. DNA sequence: TGTGCCAGCAGCGTATCGGTCTTTAATGAAAAACTGTTTTTT. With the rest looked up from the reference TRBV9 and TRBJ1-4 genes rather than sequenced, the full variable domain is DSGVTQTPKHLITATGQRVTLRCSPRSGDLSVYWYQQSLDQGLQFLIQYYNGEERAKGNILERFSAQQFPDLHSELNLSSLELGDSALYFCASSVSVFNEKLFFGSGTQLSVL.